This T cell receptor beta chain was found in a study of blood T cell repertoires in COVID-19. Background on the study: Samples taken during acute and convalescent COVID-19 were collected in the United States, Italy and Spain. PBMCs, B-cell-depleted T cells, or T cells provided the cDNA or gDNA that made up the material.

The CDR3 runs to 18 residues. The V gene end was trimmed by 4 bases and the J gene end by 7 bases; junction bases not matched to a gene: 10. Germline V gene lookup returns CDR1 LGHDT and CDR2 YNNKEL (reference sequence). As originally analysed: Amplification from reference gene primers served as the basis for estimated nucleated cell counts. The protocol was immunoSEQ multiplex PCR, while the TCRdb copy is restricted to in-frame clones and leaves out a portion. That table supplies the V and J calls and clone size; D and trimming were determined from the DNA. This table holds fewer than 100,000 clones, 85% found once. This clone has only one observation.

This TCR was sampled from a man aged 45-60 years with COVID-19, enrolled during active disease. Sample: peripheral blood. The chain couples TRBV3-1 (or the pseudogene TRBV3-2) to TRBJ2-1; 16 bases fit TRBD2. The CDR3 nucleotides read TGTGCCAGCAGCCGCCCCGGGACTAGCGGGAGGGCGAGAAATGAGCAGTTCTTC. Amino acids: CASSRPGTSGRARNEQFF.